These 20 T cell receptor beta chains originate from one sample sequenced in a study of T-cell reconstitution after alpha-beta-depleted transplantation in children. Unique molecular identifiers were built into the TCRbeta library. MiXCR was run by TCRdb on the PCR reads, yielding one entry per CDR3 protein. The profile shows approximately 170,000 distinct CDR3 sequences, roughly 10% of them singletons. The specimen comprised PBMCs, sampled before TCRalphabeta/CD19-depleted stem cell transplant. These receptors came from a boy aged 2 to 10 with acute myeloid leukemia, due to receive a stem cell transplant.

There are many counts of this clonotype. V usage is TRBV29-1 and J usage is TRBJ2-7; possible D gene TRBD1, 6 bases. V was clipped by 3 bases and J by 6 bases, with 9 bases between them. Germline V gene lookup returns CDR1 SQVTM and CDR2 ANQGSEA. The CDR3 has 11 amino acids. The CDR3 loop reads CSVDRGGEQYF. Here the CDR3 DNA reads TGCAGCGTTGACAGGGGTGGCGAGCAGTACTTC.

In this sample, this clonotype turned up many times. This chain links TRBV7-9 with TRBJ2-1; D unclear. Trimming cost V 3 bases and J 4 bases, with 13 bases left between them. Germline V gene lookup returns CDR1 SEHNR and CDR2 FQNEAQ (reference sequence). The CDR3 contains 15 residues. CDR3 loop: CASSFPRMGYNEQFF. CDR3 DNA: TGTGCCAGCAGCTTCCCTAGAATGGGGTACAATGAGCAGTTCTTC.

This clonotype was detected ten times or more. This chain joins TRBV4-2 and TRBJ2-5, with D perhaps matching TRBD2 (6 bases). Germline CDR1 is LGHNA and CDR2 is YNFKEQ. The CDR3 consists of 16 residues. Trimming shortened V by 0 bases and J by 7 bases, and 18 bases separated the two germline ends. The CDR3 bases are TGTGCCAGCAGCCAAGATCGCGGAGGGATAGGAGGGACCCAGTACTTC. Protein: CASSQDRGGIGGTQYF.

This clonotype occurred many times. V is TRBV10-2 and J is TRBJ2-7; TRBD2 aligns across 8 bases. This CDR3 has 15 residues. CDR1 and CDR2 (germline): WSHSY, SAAADI. Trimming took 7 bases from V and 6 from J; bases not matched to a gene: 14. Here the CDR3 DNA reads TGCGCCAGCAACGACCCGGGACTAGGGGTCCTCGAGCAGTACGTC. Translation gives CASNDPGLGVLEQYV.

Ten or more counts support this clonotype. CDR3 loop: CASTPGLANTGELFF. Here the CDR3 DNA reads TGTGCCAGCACCCCGGGACTAGCGAACACCGGGGAGCTGTTTTTT. V and J are TRBV12-3 or TRBV12-4 and TRBJ2-2, with 8 bases fitting TRBD2. The CDR3 is 15 residues long. J was trimmed by 0 bases and V by 7 bases; bases with no gene match: 4.

This clonotype was detected ten times or more. The rearrangement links TRBV28 to TRBJ1-6, with D unresolved. Germline-derived CDR1 and CDR2 are MDHEN and SYDVKM. Trimming removed 7 bases from V and 0 bases from J, with 19 bases in between. This CDR3 has 18 amino acids. The CDR3 DNA reads as TGTGCCAGCACCCCCAACCGGGCACTCGGCTCCTATAATTCACCCCTCCACTTT. As protein: CASTPNRALGSYNSPLHF.

This clonotype was detected ten times or more. V gene TRBV12-3 or TRBV12-4 combines with J gene TRBJ1-2; D not certain. The germline V and J ends were trimmed by 1 base and 6 bases, with 9 bases remaining between them. This CDR3 has 13 amino acids. For the CDR3, the DNA is TGTGCCAGCAGTTTAGGCCGGGCGGATGGCTACACCTTC. Translated, it gives CASSLGRADGYTF.

This clonotype was observed at least ten times. J is TRBJ1-5 and V is TRBV6-5; 9 positions agree with TRBD1. Germline CDR1 is MNHEY and CDR2 is SVGAGI. Trimming at V came to 4 bases and at J to 0 bases, leaving 7 bases not matched to a gene. The CDR3 consists of 17 residues. The CDR3 region is CASSSLTGGHSNQPQHF. CDR3 in DNA: TGTGCCAGCAGTTCGCTGACAGGGGGTCATAGCAATCAGCCCCAGCATTTT.

This clonotype was detected many times. V usage is TRBV18 and J usage is TRBJ2-6; 7 bases are shared with TRBD1. The CDR3 length is 16 residues. V dropped 4 bases and J dropped 1; count of bases not matched to a gene: 4. From germline, CDR1 is KGHSH and CDR2 LQKENI. The CDR3 DNA reads as TGTGCCAGCTCACGGGGACAGCCTTCTGGGGCCAACGTCCTGACTTTC. Protein sequence: CASSRGQPSGANVLTF.

This chain connects TRBV10-1 to TRBJ1-1; D unresolved. V lost 6 bases to trimming and J lost 8 bases, with 16 bases between them. The CDR3 consists of 13 residues. Germline lookup yields CDR1 WNHNN and CDR2 SYGVQD (reference sequence). The CDR3 region has the DNA TGCGCCAGCAGCCCTTCCCGGGCTCGGGAAGCTTTCTTT. Its protein is CASSPSRAREAFF.

This clonotype was counted at least ten times. The rearrangement joins TRBV11-2 to TRBJ2-7; 7 bases map to TRBD1. CDR3 size: 16 residues. Trimming removed 0 bases from V and 6 bases from J; junction bases left unmatched: 11. The V gene's germline CDR1 is SGHAT and CDR2 FQNNGV. The CDR3 loop reads CASSLDPSGQFGEQYF. The CDR3 DNA reads TGTGCCAGCAGCTTAGATCCGTCGGGACAGTTCGGCGAGCAGTACTTC.

The table lists this clonotype with many counts. This rearrangement joins TRBV28 to TRBJ2-7; TRBD2 matches at 7 bases. Germline V gene lookup returns CDR1 MDHEN and CDR2 SYDVKM. This CDR3 is built from 15 residues. V shed 2 bases and J 6 bases; nucleotides not matched to a gene: 10. The CDR3 spells CASSLGGTTFSEQYF. Here the CDR3 DNA reads TGTGCCAGCAGTTTAGGTGGGACTACGTTCTCCGAGCAGTACTTC.

This clonotype was counted at least ten times. V gene TRBV20-1 combines with J gene TRBJ2-1; the D is unclear. V shed 0 bases and J shed 9 bases, with 12 bases lying between them. The CDR3 loop spans 13 amino acids. CDR1 and CDR2 from the germline V gene are DFQATT and SNEGSKA (reference sequence). CDR3 sequence reads: CSARETLLGEQFF. The DNA of the CDR3 is TGCAGTGCTAGAGAGACCTTACTGGGTGAGCAGTTCTTC.

In its sample, this clonotype was seen many times. The V call is TRBV28, the J call TRBJ2-7, with 14 bases lining up with TRBD2. Germline lookup yields CDR1 MDHEN and CDR2 SYDVKM. V gave up 3 bases and J gave up 5 bases; unmatched junction bases: 9. The CDR3 has 17 residues. The CDR3 loop reads CASSFPSGTSGSHEQYF. CDR3 in DNA: TGTGCCAGCAGTTTCCCCTCCGGGACTAGCGGGAGCCACGAGCAGTACTTC.

In this sample, this clonotype turned up many times. V is TRBV12-3 or TRBV12-4 and J is TRBJ2-5; possibly TRBD1 for D (5 bases). V was trimmed by 3 bases and J by 5 bases, leaving 13 bases between them. The CDR3 extends over 14 amino acids. The CDR3, as DNA: TGTGCCAGCAGTTTGCGACAGCTCTCGGAGACCCAGTACTTC. It yields the protein CASSLRQLSETQYF.

This clonotype was observed many times. The chain recombines TRBV6-1 with TRBJ2-6; D is undetermined. Trimming pared 6 bases from V and 3 bases from J, leaving 6 bases between. This CDR3 has 13 amino acids. Germline CDR1 MNHNS, CDR2 SASEGT. The CDR3 sequence is CASSPGGANVLTF. The CDR3 nucleotides are TGTGCCAGCAGCCCTGGTGGGGCCAACGTCCTGACTTTC.

This clonotype occurred many times. The J gene is TRBJ2-1, the V gene TRBV7-9; D remains unclear. The germline gives CDR1 SEHNR, CDR2 FQNEAQ (reference sequence). Trimming shortened V by 10 bases and J by 2 bases, and 15 bases separated the two germline ends. This CDR3 has 14 amino acids. CDR3: CAIPRSLPYNEQFF. Here the CDR3 DNA reads TGTGCCATCCCCCGGTCACTTCCCTACAATGAGCAGTTCTTC.

This clonotype occurred many times. This chain uses TRBV4-1 with TRBJ2-5; 7 bases are a match to TRBD1. Germline assignment: CDR1 MGHRA and CDR2 YSYEKL. The J segment lost 6 bases and the V segment lost 4 bases, leaving 8 bases of the junction unmatched. The CDR3 runs to 14 residues. CDR3 DNA: TGCGCCAGCAGCCTCACCGGACAGGAAAAGACCCAGTACTTC. Translated, it gives CASSLTGQEKTQYF.

This clonotype has at least ten counts. This chain connects TRBV29-1 to TRBJ2-7; 14 nucleotides align to TRBD2. V was clipped by 6 bases and J by 5 bases; unmatched bases: 3. The germline V gene encodes CDR1 SQVTM and CDR2 ANQGSEA. The CDR3 extends over 13 amino acids. The CDR3 nucleotides are TGCAGCGTGTCGGGACTAGCGGGAGACGAGCAGTACTTC. Its translation: CSVSGLAGDEQYF.

In this sample, this clonotype turned up many times. The chain combines TRBV7-3 with TRBJ1-5; possibly TRBD1 for D (5 bases). V lost 3 bases and J lost 5, with 8 bases in between. Germline CDR1 reads SGHTA; CDR2 reads FQGTGA. The CDR3 totals 13 residues. CDR3 in DNA: TGTGCCAGCAGCTTTATGGGGGATCAGCCCCAGCATTTT. Translation: CASSFMGDQPQHF.